This T cell receptor beta chain was documented in a study of regulatory T cells in long-lasting Graves disease. With iRepertoire HTBI primers and Arm-PCR of CDR3 regions, TCR beta libraries were built. TCRdb re-analysed the multiplex PCR reads in MiXCR, keeping a single row per CDR3 protein. The sample holds around 250,000 distinct CDR3 sequences, 18% seen once. Time point in this sample: newly diagnosed GD, antithyroid drugs for less than 3 months. Preparation of the TCR library used RNA extracted from PBMCs. The sample holds many counts of this clonotype. Its antigen remains unknown. Germline V CDR1 and CDR2: ENHRY, SYGVKD. The CDR3 consists of 14 residues. Trimming removed 6 bases at V and 1 base at J, with 12 bases between. Notes on the study in general: Favored usage of TRBV28, TRBJ1-2 and TRBJ2-5 was recorded in persistent disease. Reduced TCR diversity was observed in persistent Graves' patients versus newly diagnosed patients.

The data were also submitted as part of a second study, on T cells in Graves' hyperthyroidism and ophthalmopathy. That paper states: Thyroid ultrasound, orbital computed tomography, clinical symptoms, and serum thyroxine and TRAb underpinned diagnoses. RT-PCR in the first round (using the HTBI primer set) targeted the TCR CDR3.

Sequencing was performed on peripheral blood mononuclear cells (PBMCs), taken at new diagnosis, from a patient treated with antithyroid drugs. The chain employs TRBV10-3 and TRBJ1-1; D unresolved. This clonotype was obtained from a young woman with Graves disease. CDR3 nucleotide sequence: TGTGCCATCAGCCCTCGTGGAGAGAACACTGAAGCTTTCTTT. Translated, it gives CAISPRGENTEAFF.